This T cell receptor (beta chain) was sequenced during a study of T cell clonotyping in hematopoietic cell transplantation. Overall study findings and caveats: Pathologically expanded recipient clonotypes increased progressively from day 30 to day 180 as diversity fell. Broader posttransplant TCR repertoire diversity was predicted by graft donor and pretransplant recipient Inverse Simpson Index values.

The repertoire was sequenced with immunoSEQ multiplex PCR; TCRdb's copy has only in-frame clones and lacks some. This sample has under 1,400 clones, with around 70% found just once. Regarding this clone: What it binds is unknown.

This TCR was sampled from a female patient younger than 45 who had an allogeneic stem cell transplant, so T cells may come from the graft donor. Some clones in this sample may be carry-over from other donors' samples. The source material was peripheral blood mononuclear cells, sampled 100 days after allogeneic stem cell transplant.

CDR3 residues: CASREVLRAEQYV. The CDR3 DNA reads TGTGCCAGCAGGGAAGTTTTAAGGGCCGAGCAGTACGTC. The rearrangement uses TRBV6-1 and TRBJ2-7; D ambiguous. This CDR3 contains 13 residues. Germline lookup yields CDR1 MNHNS and CDR2 SASEGT.